This T cell receptor beta chain was recovered during a study of cytomegalovirus exposure and HLA in healthy donors. Primers: 60 Vbeta forward and 13 Jbeta reverse. Assay: immunoSEQ multiplex PCR; the TCRdb copy retains only in-frame clones and omits some. The sample yields approximately 100,000 clones, roughly 77% seen once. J lost 1 base, V lost 5 bases, and 4 bases had no gene match. The CDR3 totals 14 residues. The germline V gene encodes CDR1 SGHTA and CDR2 FQGNSA. Overall study results and limits: Earlier analysis found most TCR beta V segments productive about 90% or about 30% of the time. Accurate predictions that matched the HLA-A and HLA-B alleles of most subjects were reportedly made from TCR beta sequences.

Of note for this clone: What it binds is unknown.

The receptor was isolated from a woman between 18 and 30 years old in good health and CMV-seropositive. This chain uses TRBV7-2 with TRBJ2-7, with 8 bases lining up with TRBD2. Sequencing was done on a sample of PBMCs. The CDR3 loop is CASSPQRESYEQYF. DNA for the CDR3: TGTGCCAGCAGCCCACAGCGGGAGTCCTACGAGCAGTACTTC.